This T cell receptor beta chain was retrieved from a study of cytomegalovirus exposure and HLA in healthy donors (dated by TCRdb to between 2016 and 2019). Some background on the complete study: In an earlier analysis of approximately 640 of the donors, 276 Gb of sequence data and some 100 million unique TCR beta sequences from 180 million or so T cells were reported. Using immunosequencing, the study profiled T cell repertoires from about 620 subjects and related those repertoires to cytomegalovirus serostatus. Typing coverage varied by locus: about 620-630 donors for A, B, C, DRB1 and DQB1; roughly 520 for DQA1; some 610 for DPA1; approximately 450 for DPB1. To study patterns of TCR occurrence, a later analysis re-analyzed previously published TCR beta repertoires from 600 to 750 donors and added high-resolution HLA genotyping. The later analysis used no new phenotypic data to find candidate immune exposures, relying instead on TCR beta sequences and their occurrence across donors. An earlier analysis of around 540 of the donors applied high-throughput TCR beta sequencing to assess whether each TCR beta V gene segment acted as functional or pseudogenic. A later genetic analysis used genome-wide SNP genotypes for about 65% of the roughly 670 donors, treating that subset as a discovery cohort. On average, roughly 240,000 unique TCR beta nucleotide sequences were sequenced per donor among fewer than 500 genotyped donors of the cohort, with 15% to 20% of those sequences being non-productive. The study combined high-throughput TCR immunosequencing, statistical association of individual TCRs with disease status, and machine learning to predict cytomegalovirus infection status. An early release that covered fewer than 750 HLA-typed donors contained around 330 gigabases of sequencing data and around 80 million unique TCR sequences. Every discovery cohort repertoire had been produced on one sequencing platform. HLA typing covered class I and class II loci at four-digit resolution. Besides the first cohort of 666 subjects, a separate validation cohort made up of over 95 different subjects was used. The genetic ancestry cluster associated with self-reported Caucasian donors included about four fifths of the 300 to 450 genotyped donors. Donor age, sex, ethnicity and CMV serostatus were compiled alongside the repertoire data. Roughly 5 DR-DQ haplotypes were treated as single units for association and clustering because of strong linkage in the cohort. The study aimed to test whether signatures of past pathogen exposure could be identified by cataloging public T cell receptors.

To prepare the library, the immunoSEQ multiplex PCR assay was applied. For the multiplex PCR, a mixture combining 60 forward primers for TCR Vbeta segments and 13 reverse primers for TCR Jbeta segments was used. A multiplex PCR assay on genomic DNA amplified the CDR3 region of rearranged TCR beta genes. The Illumina HiSeq System was used to sequence the amplified TCR beta libraries as 87-base-pair reads. The paper's processing steps were these. A later analysis counted some 74 million unique TCR beta chains across the 700 or so repertoires, and some 11 million of these chains were shared by at least two donors. Raw reads were error-corrected and collapsed into unique sequences by a nearest-neighbor algorithm in which closely related sequences were merged to remove PCR and sequencing errors. Alignment of CDR3 sequences to IMGT reference sequences was used to assign V, D and J gene segments. For a sequence to be retained, a match of at least six nucleotides was required to both a V gene segment and a J gene segment. A rearrangement was called productive if the CDR3 had no stop codons and remained in frame with V and J, and every other rearrangement was called non-productive. CDR3 was defined according to IMGT convention as the region running from the second conserved V-encoded cysteine to the conserved J-encoded phenylalanine. In an earlier analysis of more than 550 of the donors, sequences lacking an unambiguous match to a single V gene segment were excluded. An earlier analysis of just under 600 of the donors called V segments functional above 56.7% productive rearrangements and segregating when the between-donor standard deviation exceeded 5%. To diagnose cytomegalovirus status from the catalog of TCR beta chain sequences, a statistical classification framework was built. In a later analysis, V and J genes were assigned by comparing TCR nucleotide sequences against IMGT/GENE-DB human TR gene sequences. In a later analysis, CDR3 sequences and most-parsimonious VDJ recombination scenarios were assigned using the TCRdist pipeline. In a later analysis, each TCR beta chain was defined by its CDR3 amino acid sequence together with its V-gene family, and reads lacking a unique V-gene family were excluded. A later analysis removed 592 highly shared, low-generation-probability nucleotide sequences to deal with suspected cross-contamination and a sequencing artifact. A later analysis calculated a clonal expansion index for each public chain from normalized within-repertoire ranks of inferred template counts. In a later analysis, generation probabilities were computed using a VDJ recombination model fitted to out-of-frame rearrangements, and the results were checked against IGoR. Hypergeometric tests were used in a later analysis to score TCR-TCR, TCR-HLA and TCR-CMV co-occurrence, with a repertoire-size bias correction applied to the TCR pairs. To estimate false discovery rates, a later analysis permuted the HLA or CMV assignments 20 times. A later analysis grouped co-occurring TCRs with DBSCAN, adding TCRdist sequence similarity when clustering within HLA-allele-positive subsets. Repertoires with fewer than 30,000 or more than 120,000 public chains were left out of co-occurrence clustering, as were four to six repertoires with anomalous nucleotide sharing. The clones in this table, taken by TCRdb from immuneACCESS, are in-frame only. Not every clone is retained; where verified, under half of the shortfall comes from an unresolved V gene, and the cause of the rest is unknown. V and J calls plus clone size are reproduced from that table; the DNA served to infer D and trimming. In all, the sample holds about 180,000 clones, and about 81% of those were seen once. Clones ranked in the top ten supply about 1.5% of the sample.

In total, roughly 670 healthy bone marrow donors made up the cohort. Cohort members were all nominally healthy when sampled, although unrecorded immune exposures were likely present. The donor tested CMV seronegative, placing the donor among the roughly 340 seronegative members of the cohort. A peripheral blood sample was collected from each donor, and TCR beta sequencing was performed on peripheral blood mononuclear cells. The Qiagen DNeasy Blood Extraction Kit was used to extract genomic DNA from the blood cell samples. There are 15 amino acids in the CDR3, from cysteine to phenylalanine inclusive. Only the CDR3 region is kept as DNA, spanning 45 bases read in frame from base 1. CDR1 and CDR2 are drawn from the germline V gene: LGHNA, YSLEER. V sheds 0 bases and J sheds 4 bases, leaving 10 bases between their ends. What the research found in general, with its limitations: Because HLA typing was unavailable for some donors at each locus, only the typed subset was used in association tests. A later analysis found that most CMV-associated TCR beta chains appeared HLA-restricted, with HLA associations seemingly driven largely by CMV exposure. According to the authors, the approach could potentially be generalized to other disease states and immunological phenotypes. Broadly in line with IMGT annotations, most TCR beta V segments showed up in productive rearrangements about 87% or about 30% of the time in an earlier analysis of under 700 of the donors. A further reported finding was that TCR beta sequences accurately predicted the HLA-A and HLA-B alleles for most subjects in the first cohort. A total of fewer than 200 TCR beta chains were listed by the study as associated with cytomegalovirus. Only TCR beta chains were sequenced in this cohort, and the absence of alpha or paired-chain data limited detectable features. A later analysis associated some 17,000 TCR beta sequences with specific HLA alleles at a false discovery rate of 0.05. A cluster of highly shared sequence variants was judged likely to be a technical artifact of the sequencing pipeline. The classifier was reported to diagnose cytomegalovirus status with high specificity and sensitivity in both the original cohort and the validation cohort. Several of the top co-occurrence clusters appeared to be linked to parvovirus B19, influenza, CMV and Epstein-Barr virus, according to a later analysis. In vitro tests confirmed that a few of the cytomegalovirus-associated TCR beta chains recognize cytomegalovirus antigens. When HLA alleles, especially DR and DQ, strongly co-occurred, attributing TCR associations to individual alleles was difficult. V-gene and J-gene trimming of TCR beta chains was associated with a missense DCLRE1C variant in a later genetic analysis, and the association was replicated in an independent cohort. Because counts were too low, about 15 rarely observed V segments, including chromosome 9 orphons, were left out of the earlier analysis of roughly 600 of the donors. Because the 87-base-pair reads could not distinguish some IMGT-functional V segments, including TRBV6-2 and TRBV6-3, those segments were excluded. Immune exposure information for the cohort was limited to CMV serostatus. Linkage disequilibrium might explain the correlated functional status among segregating V segments, but an unknown experimental factor could not be excluded. Sequencing depth was assumed to be roughly uniform across donors in the presence/absence analyses, though that assumption may not hold. Most TCR sequences were seen in very few donors, while some public TCRs were found in many individuals. In a later analysis, the rate of TCR association differed among HLA loci, with DRB1 alleles having the most associated TCRs and HLA-C alleles having the fewest. In a later analysis, HLA-associated TCR beta chains showed more clonal expansion and lower generation probabilities than non-associated chains that were equally common. According to a later genetic analysis, donors in an Asian-associated ancestry cluster had fewer N-insertions in productive TCRs than the approximately 610-donor mean.

This clone was observed a handful of times. What antigen it recognizes has not been identified. Qualities for individual bases were not recorded, and no much larger clone is one base off. This clonotype was sampled from a man aged 35-49 years in good health and CMV-seronegative. Sequenced sample: PBMCs. The V and J segments used are TRBV4-3 and TRBJ1-5; no D gene is confidently identified. This receptor carries the CDR3 CASSQDPTVNQPQHF. The DNA reads TGCGCCAGCAGCCAAGACCCTACAGTGAATCAGCCCCAGCATTTT.